Listed here are 8 T cell receptor beta chains from one sample, sequenced in a study of shared T cell receptors in the human thymus. TCRdb's copy holds only in-frame clones and misses some; the assay was immunoSEQ multiplex PCR. This sample has about 380,000 clones, with just under 95% found just once. The sample consisted of thymocytes. These receptors were taken from a human donor.

The V call is TRBV27, the J call TRBJ2-7; D could derive from TRBD1 or TRBD2 (5 bases each). Trimming stripped 1 base from V and 2 bases from J, with 9 bases between. The CDR3 runs 14 residues. Germline-derived CDR1 and CDR2 are MNHEY and SMNVEV (reference sequence). CDR3 in amino acids: CASSLYEGPYEQYF. CDR3 in DNA: TGTGCCAGCAGTTTATATGAGGGACCCTACGAGCAGTACTTC.

The V and J genes are TRBV14 and TRBJ2-7; 10 bases map to TRBD2. The CDR3 is 15 amino acids. Trimming cost V 1 base and J 2 bases; bases outside gene matches: 2. Germline lookup yields CDR1 SGHDN and CDR2 FVKESK. CDR3 sequence: CASSQATSGTYEQYF. The CDR3 DNA is TGTGCCAGCAGCCAAGCTACTAGCGGGACCTACGAGCAGTACTTC.

The chain has TRBV11-3 and TRBJ2-2, with no clear D. CDR1 is SGHNT, CDR2 YENEEA, per germline. V lost 2 bases to trimming and J lost 1 base, with 5 bases between them. The CDR3 extends over 14 amino acids. This CDR3 reads CASSLRENTGELFF. CDR3 in DNA: TGTGCCAGCAGCTTAAGAGAGAACACCGGGGAGCTGTTTTTT.

This chain connects TRBV30 to TRBJ2-1; D not certain. Trimming took off 2 bases at V and 5 bases at J, with 16 bases between the two ends. The germline V gene encodes CDR1 GTSNPN and CDR2 SVGIG (reference sequence). The CDR3 is 15 residues long. The CDR3 DNA reads as TGTGCCTGGAGTCCCTCTGGGCTCGACCACAATGAGCAGTTCTTC. Residues: CAWSPSGLDHNEQFF.

V usage is TRBV5-4 and J usage is TRBJ1-2; a possible D gene is TRBD1 (5 bases). Germline-derived CDR1 and CDR2 are SGHNT and YYREEE (reference sequence). This CDR3 comprises 13 residues. Trimming left V 0 bases short and J 2 bases short, with 5 bases between. The CDR3 DNA is TGTGCCAGCAGCTTGGGACAGAACTATGGCTACACCTTC. This codes for CASSLGQNYGYTF.

The chain is built from TRBV27 and TRBJ2-1; 8 bases are shared with TRBD1. V was clipped by 6 bases and J by 0 bases; unmatched bases: 4. The CDR3 loop spans 15 amino acids. CDR1 and CDR2 from the germline V gene are MNHEY and SMNVEV (reference sequence). The DNA for the CDR3 is TGTGCCAGCAGCACCACAGGGGGCTCCTACAATGAGCAGTTCTTC. It translates to CASSTTGGSYNEQFF.

The rearrangement joins TRBV4-1 to TRBJ1-1; D uncertain. V gave up 0 bases and J gave up 6 bases, with 8 bases separating them. The CDR3 has 13 residues. Germline lookup yields CDR1 MGHRA and CDR2 YSYEKL. CDR3 residues: CASSQDRRAEAFF. The CDR3 DNA follows: TGCGCCAGCAGCCAAGATCGAAGGGCTGAAGCTTTCTTT.

The CDR3 DNA reads as TGTGCCAGCAGCTTGACGGCAGGGTCATCCCTAGCCAAAAACATTCAGTACTTC. Protein: CASSLTAGSSLAKNIQYF. The chain employs TRBV5-6 and TRBJ2-4, with D tentatively TRBD1 (5 bases). Trimming shortened V by 1 base and J by 0 bases, and 17 bases separated the two germline ends. In germline, CDR1 is SGHDT, CDR2 YYEEEE. The CDR3 loop spans 18 amino acids. The complete variable domain, with remaining parts taken from reference TRBV5-6 and TRBJ2-4, reads DAGVTQSPTHLIKTRGQQVTLRCSPKSGHDTVSWYQQALGQGPQFIFQYYEEEERQRGNFPDRFSGHQFPNYSSELNVNALLLGDSALYLCASSLTAGSSLAKNIQYFGAGTRLSVL.